This TCR beta chain derives from a study of blood T cell repertoires in COVID-19. The overall study: Material from acute and convalescent COVID-19 was sourced from the United States, Italy and Spain. The analysed material was cDNA or gDNA that came from T cells, B-cell-depleted T cells, or PBMCs.

From germline, CDR1 is SGHDT and CDR2 YYEEEE. Trimming stripped 4 bases from V and 5 bases from J, with 8 bases between. The CDR3 length is 12 residues. Per the study methods: Reference gene primers were amplified, and this amplification served to estimate nucleated cell counts. Assay used: immunoSEQ multiplex PCR; TCRdb lists only in-frame clones, some missing. The V and J calls and clone size are taken from that table; D and trimming were inferred from the DNA. The sample carries roughly 230,000 clones, 85% to 90% recorded once. This receptor was identified in a woman between 40 and 50 years old who had recovered from COVID-19. The chain links TRBV5-6 to TRBJ2-3; D gene ambiguous. Specimen: peripheral blood. CDR3 region: CASSQGGDTQYF. As DNA, the CDR3 is TGTGCCAGCAGCCAAGGCGGAGATACGCAGTATTTT.